This passage covers 16 T cell receptor beta chains from one sample sequenced in a study of blood T cell repertoires in COVID-19. Data came from immunoSEQ multiplex PCR; TCRdb stores just in-frame clones and leaves some out. The sample has 410,000 or so clones, 75% to 90% seen once. The sequenced sample was peripheral blood. Receptors originate from a woman aged 30 to 39 with active or convalescent COVID-19.

The chain carries TRBV11-2 and TRBJ2-5; tentative D call: TRBD2 (5 bases). The germline V gene encodes CDR1 SGHAT and CDR2 FQNNGV. V lost 2 bases to trimming and J lost 2 bases, with 18 bases between them. This CDR3 region has 17 residues. The CDR3 DNA sequence: TGTGCCAGCAGCTTATTCCCCCACCCCCCGGGACAAGAGACCCAGTACTTC. Protein sequence: CASSLFPHPPGQETQYF.

The rearrangement uses TRBV15 and TRBJ1-2, with TRBD1 identical over 12 bases. V dropped 8 bases and J dropped 8; count of bases not matched to a gene: 6. Germline V gene lookup returns CDR1 LNHNV and CDR2 YYDKDF (reference sequence). The CDR3 runs to 13 residues. The CDR3 sequence: CATGDRGLGGYTF. DNA for the CDR3: TGTGCCACCGGGGACAGGGGGCTTGGGGGCTACACCTTC.

This sequence joins TRBV27 and TRBJ2-3; D gene unclear. The germline CDR1 and CDR2 sequences are MNHEY and SMNVEV (reference sequence). The CDR3 runs to 13 residues. The V end was cut by 4 bases, the J end by 7 bases, with 12 bases between. The CDR3 nucleotides read TGTGCCAGCAGTTACCCCCCAGGCCATACGCAGTATTTT. This gives the protein CASSYPPGHTQYF.

V gene TRBV7-9 combines with J gene TRBJ2-1, with D unclear. Trimming removed 1 base from V and 13 bases from J, with 14 bases in between. The CDR3 runs 13 residues. CDR1 is SEHNR and CDR2 is FQNEAQ in the germline V gene (reference sequence). In nucleotides, the CDR3 is TGTGCCAGCAGCTTAGTAGGAGTAGCTACTCAGTTCTTC. Translating it yields CASSLVGVATQFF.

Details on this clone: Other DNA sequences in the sample encode the same CDR3. The chain is built from TRBV4-1 and TRBJ1-3, with a tentative D call TRBD1 (5 bases). Trimming took 1 base from V and 0 from J, leaving 7 bases between them. The germline gives CDR1 MGHRA, CDR2 YSYEKL. The CDR3 is made up of 15 amino acids. The CDR3 nucleotides read TGCGCCAGCAGCCAAGGGGGCAACTCTGGAAACACCATATATTTT. This codes for CASSQGGNSGNTIYF.

J is TRBJ1-6 and V is TRBV6-5; TRBD1 aligns across 10 bases. V was pared by 10 bases and J by 7 bases, with 10 bases of the junction left unmatched. Germline loops: CDR1 MNHEY, CDR2 SVGAGI. This CDR3 is built from 15 residues. This chain's CDR3 is CATETLGQGNSPLHF. CDR3 DNA sequence: TGTGCCACCGAGACCCTGGGACAGGGGAATTCACCCCTCCACTTT.

The chain carries TRBV14 and TRBJ2-2; 8 bases are a match to TRBD2. The V and J ends lost 4 bases and 4 bases, in that order; junction bases with no gene match: 5. Germline CDR1 and CDR2: SGHDN and FVKESK. The CDR3 sequence is 15 residues long. CDR3 protein: CASSPGAGVTGELFF. As DNA, the CDR3 is TGTGCCAGCAGCCCAGGAGCGGGAGTCACCGGGGAGCTGTTTTTT.

The chain links TRBV19 to TRBJ1-1; unclear D gene. CDR1 LNHDA and CDR2 SQIVND come from the germline V gene (reference sequence). The CDR3 has 15 amino acids. With 0 bases removed from V and 1 base from J, the gap between germline ends came to 9 bases. CDR3 coding DNA: TGTGCCAGTAGTATAGATATGGGAGAGAACACTGAAGCTTTCTTT. Its protein is CASSIDMGENTEAFF.

The chain uses TRBV7-2 and TRBJ2-7; D not certain. Germline V gene sequence: CDR1 SGHTA, CDR2 FQGNSA. The CDR3 has 12 amino acids. V was pared by 1 base and J by 5 bases, with 6 bases between. In DNA form, the CDR3 reads TGTGCCAGCAGCTTAGAATTCAACGAGCAGTACTTC. It specifies CASSLEFNEQYF.

This clone was detected only a few times. This chain links TRBV5-1 with TRBJ1-6; D is possibly TRBD1 (6 bases). The germline CDR1 and CDR2 sequences are SGHRS and YFSETQ. The V and J ends lost 3 bases and 5 bases respectively, with 12 bases between them. The CDR3 runs to 15 residues. The CDR3 nucleotides read TGCGCCAGCAGCTCCAGCGCAGGGGATAATTCACCCCTCCACTTT. This codes for CASSSSAGDNSPLHF.

This clone was counted once. The rearrangement links TRBV4-2 to TRBJ2-5; tentatively, D is TRBD2 (5 bases). CDR1 LGHNA and CDR2 YNFKEQ come from the germline V gene. The CDR3 runs to 17 residues. Trimming shortened V by 0 bases and J by 3 bases, and 17 bases separated the two germline ends. Here the CDR3 reads CASSQDEGNAVKETQYF. The CDR3, as DNA: TGTGCCAGCAGCCAAGATGAGGGCAATGCGGTTAAAGAGACCCAGTACTTC.

J is TRBJ2-2 and V is TRBV6-2 or TRBV6-3; 13 bases align to TRBD2. CDR1 is MNHEY and CDR2 is SVGEGT in the germline V gene. The junction had 9 bases not matched to a gene; V was cut back by 4 bases and J by 4 bases. The CDR3 extends over 18 amino acids. CDR3 nucleotides: TGTGCCAGCAGTTCCTGGACTAGCGGGGGTGATGTCACCGGGGAGCTGTTTTTT. Translation gives CASSSWTSGGDVTGELFF.

The chain links TRBV13 to TRBJ2-3; D perhaps matches TRBD1 (6 bases). Trimming took off 7 bases at V and 5 bases at J, with 13 bases between the two ends. The germline V gene encodes CDR1 PRHDT and CDR2 FYEKMQ (reference sequence). The CDR3 sequence is 13 residues long. The CDR3 DNA reads TGTGCCAGCACCACCAACAGGGTAGATACGCAGTATTTT. This sequence encodes CASTTNRVDTQYF.

This clone was found once. This chain joins TRBV5-1 and TRBJ2-7; 7 nucleotides match TRBD1. V shed 4 bases, J shed 0 bases, and the junction held 7 bases outside the gene matches. There are 15 residues in the CDR3. Germline V gene sequence: CDR1 SGHRS, CDR2 YFSETQ. CDR3 sequence: CASSRTGDSSYEQYF. The CDR3 coding sequence is TGCGCCAGCAGCCGGACAGGCGACAGCTCCTACGAGCAGTACTTC.

This rearrangement joins TRBV6-5 to TRBJ2-3, with D tentatively TRBD1 (5 bases). Looked up from germline, CDR1 is MNHEY and CDR2 is SVGAGI. V lost 0 bases, J lost 4 bases, and 11 bases lay in between. This CDR3 is 15 amino acids long. The CDR3 protein is CASSYSGARSDTQYF. The CDR3 DNA follows: TGTGCCAGCAGTTACTCAGGGGCCCGCTCAGATACGCAGTATTTT.

The V and J genes are TRBV14 and TRBJ1-6; no reliable D call. Germline CDR1 SGHDN, CDR2 FVKESK. Trimming took 7 bases from V and 6 from J, leaving 13 bases between them. CDR3 length: 14 residues. DNA for the CDR3: TGTGCCAGCAAGGTGGCAGGTCCTAATTCACCCCTCCACTTT. It is translated as CASKVAGPNSPLHF. Full variable domain (rest looked up from reference TRBV14 and TRBJ1-6): EAGVTQFPSHSVIEKGQTVTLRCDPISGHDNLYWYRRVMGKEIKFLLHFVKESKQDESGMPNNRFLAERTGGTYSTLKVQPAELEDSGVYFCASKVAGPNSPLHFGNGTRLTVT.